This TCR beta chain was identified in a study of T cell changes during pregnancy in multiple sclerosis. TCRdb's copy holds only in-frame clones and misses some; the assay was immunoSEQ multiplex PCR. Of 50,000 to 65,000 clones detected, approximately 94% appear once; the ten largest clones hold about 3%. V shed 5 bases and J shed 4 bases, with 12 bases lying between them. The germline CDR1 and CDR2 sequences are MDHEN and SYDVKM. This CDR3 has 14 amino acids. Specimen: CD8+ T cells from peripheral blood mononuclear cells, collected in the second trimester of pregnancy. The chain recombines TRBV28 with TRBJ1-5; D gene unclear. This TCR was sampled from a female donor with multiple sclerosis, enrolled in a pregnancy study. CDR3 loop: CASSDGQVNQPQHF. The CDR3 nucleotides are TGTGCCAGCAGTGATGGGCAGGTAAATCAGCCCCAGCATTTT. Full variable domain (missing parts from reference TRBV28 and TRBJ1-5): DVKVTQSSRYLVKRTGEKVFLECVQDMDHENMFWYRQDPGLGLRLIYFSYDVKMKEKGDIPEGYSVSREKKERFSLILESASTNQTSMYLCASSDGQVNQPQHFGDGTRLSIL.